Each of the 9 T cell receptor beta chains below was sequenced from the same sample in a study of shared clonotypes between healthy human individuals. TCRdb's table, derived via immunoSEQ multiplex PCR, lists solely in-frame clones and lacks some. Altogether more than 900,000 clones are present, about 84% being singletons, with the ten largest covering roughly 0.57%. Sequencing used memory CD4+ T cells from PBMCs. Stated subset: CD45RA-negative fraction. These receptors were obtained from a man aged 18 to 30 in good health. Some clones in this sample may be carry-over from other donors' samples.

Note on this clone: Different DNA sequences within this sample yield the same CDR3. The chain uses TRBV7-3 and TRBJ2-7; 8 nucleotides line up with TRBD1. V lost 2 bases, J lost 3 bases, and 0 bases stayed unmatched. The CDR3 is 13 residues long. From germline, CDR1 is SGHTA and CDR2 FQGTGA. CDR3 coding DNA: TGTGCCAGCAGCTTAGACAGGGGCTACGAGCAGTACTTC. Residues: CASSLDRGYEQYF.

The chain carries TRBV18 and TRBJ1-2; no definite D call. CDR3 length: 16 residues. The germline CDR1 and CDR2 sequences are KGHSH and LQKENI. V was clipped by 2 bases and J by 0 bases, with 13 bases between them. The CDR3: CASSPLATATNYGYTF. For the CDR3, the DNA is TGTGCCAGCTCACCATTAGCTACAGCTACTAACTATGGCTACACCTTC.

In this sample, this clone turned up a few times. Other DNA sequences in the same sample also yield this CDR3. The chain links TRBV7-9 to TRBJ1-2; 9 positions match TRBD1. Germline trimming cut 5 bases from V and 6 bases from J; bases unmatched to any gene: 4. In germline, CDR1 is SEHNR, CDR2 FQNEAQ (reference sequence). The CDR3 spans 13 residues. CDR3 bases: TGTGCCAGCAGCCCAACAGGGGGCCATGGCTACACCTTC. Encoded protein: CASSPTGGHGYTF.

A word on this clone: Mismatch with germline at one junction end may stem from a read error. This chain connects TRBV7-8 to TRBJ2-7, with 8 nucleotides matching TRBD1. There are 15 residues in the CDR3. The germline CDR1 and CDR2 sequences are SGHVS and FQNEAQ. The CDR3 nucleotides are TGTGCCAGCAACTTAGGAGGGACAGGCTCCTACGAGCAGTACTTC. This encodes CASNLGGTGSYEQYF.

The chain joins TRBV9 to TRBJ2-6; D gene uncertain. CDR1 SGDLS and CDR2 YYNGEE come from the germline V gene. Trimming took off 3 bases at V and 5 bases at J, with 9 bases between the two ends. CDR3 length: 14 residues. CDR3 bases: TGTGCCAGCAGCGGCCCCAACAGGGCCAACGTCCTGACTTTC. Amino acids: CASSGPNRANVLTF.

The gene calls are TRBV30 and TRBJ2-7; 8 bases map to TRBD1. Germline V gives CDR1 GTSNPN, CDR2 SVGIG (reference sequence). V shed 1 base, J shed 4 bases, and the junction held 6 bases outside the gene matches. The CDR3 loop spans 14 amino acids. The CDR3 loop reads CAWSGGQGMYEQYF. CDR3 nucleotide sequence: TGTGCCTGGAGTGGTGGACAGGGTATGTACGAGCAGTACTTC.

The gene calls are TRBV9 and TRBJ2-1; 10 nucleotides agree with TRBD1. The CDR3 length is 16 residues. Germline V gene data show CDR1 as SGDLS and CDR2 as YYNGEE. The trim removed 0 bases at V and 2 bases at J, leaving 2 bases unmatched. The CDR3 sequence: CASSVVGTGAYNEQFF. CDR3 nucleotides: TGTGCCAGCAGCGTAGTTGGGACAGGGGCCTACAATGAGCAGTTCTTC.

This clone was observed once. The chain links TRBV6-1 to TRBJ1-5; 7 bases match TRBD1. CDR3 length: 15 amino acids. V trimming: 4 bases; J trimming: 1 base; junction bases outside the gene matches: 4. Germline CDR1 is MNHNS and CDR2 is SASEGT. CDR3 nucleotides: TGTGCCAGCAGTGCGACAGGGAGCAGCAATCAGCCCCAGCATTTT. Translating it yields CASSATGSSNQPQHF.

This rearrangement joins TRBV9 to TRBJ2-1; a possible D gene is TRBD2 (7 bases). The germline gives CDR1 SGDLS, CDR2 YYNGEE. The CDR3 has 15 amino acids. V was clipped by 2 bases and J by 2 bases, with 11 bases between them. Here the CDR3 DNA reads TGTGCCAGCAGCGTTGAGGGGGGGACCTACAATGAGCAGTTCTTC. It is translated as CASSVEGGTYNEQFF.